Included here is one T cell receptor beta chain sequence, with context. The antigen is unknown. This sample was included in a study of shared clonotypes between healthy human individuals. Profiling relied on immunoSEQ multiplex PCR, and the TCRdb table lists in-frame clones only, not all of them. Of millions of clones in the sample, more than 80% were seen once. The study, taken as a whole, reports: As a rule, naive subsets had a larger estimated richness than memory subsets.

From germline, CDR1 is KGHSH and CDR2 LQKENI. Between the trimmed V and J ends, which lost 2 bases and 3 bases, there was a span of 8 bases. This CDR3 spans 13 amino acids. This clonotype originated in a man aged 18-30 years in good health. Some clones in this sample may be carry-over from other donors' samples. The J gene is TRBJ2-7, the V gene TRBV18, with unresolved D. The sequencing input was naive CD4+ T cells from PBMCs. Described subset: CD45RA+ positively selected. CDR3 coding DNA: TGTGCCAGCTCACCAGGGTTCGGCTACGAGCAGTACTTC. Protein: CASSPGFGYEQYF.